The 27 T cell receptor beta chains below all came from one sample that was sequenced in a study of cytomegalovirus exposure and HLA in healthy donors. The study ran its PCR with 60 Vbeta and 13 Jbeta primers. This table comes from immunoSEQ multiplex PCR, and its TCRdb copy is limited to in-frame clones, with some not included. The sample carries about 190,000 clones, around 86% recorded once. Sequencing was carried out using PBMCs. All receptors come from a man aged 35 to 55 in good health and CMV-seropositive.

The V call is TRBV5-6, the J call TRBJ2-2; weak D call: TRBD1 (5 bases). CDR1 and CDR2 (germline): SGHDT, YYEEEE. The CDR3 length is 13 residues. Trimming took off 4 bases at V and 5 bases at J, with 9 bases between the two ends. CDR3 nucleotides: TGTGCCAGCAGCCCTGGACATACCGGGGAGCTGTTTTTT. Its translation is CASSPGHTGELFF.

The rearrangement joins TRBV28 to TRBJ2-3, with D possibly being TRBD2 (5 bases). This CDR3 contains 14 residues. The V gene's germline CDR1 is MDHEN and CDR2 SYDVKM. Trimming removed 4 bases at V and 3 bases at J, with 11 bases between. The CDR3 coding sequence is TGTGCCAGCAGTTGGTCCCGGGAAACAGATACGCAGTATTTT. This sequence encodes CASSWSRETDTQYF.

This rearrangement joins TRBV12-5 to TRBJ2-7; D is possibly TRBD2 (6 bases). The CDR3 is 18 residues long. Between the trimmed V and J ends, which lost 6 bases and 2 bases, there was a span of 26 bases. Germline values: CDR1 LGHNT, CDR2 FRNRAP. The CDR3 loop is CASGPAHTAGKPPYEQYF. Written as DNA, the CDR3 is TGTGCTAGTGGACCCGCCCATACAGCGGGCAAACCTCCCTACGAGCAGTACTTC. Combining the CDR3 with reference TRBV12-5 and TRBJ2-7 gives the whole variable domain DARVTQTPRHKVTEMGQEVTMRCQPILGHNTVFWYRQTMMQGLELLAYFRNRAPLDDSGMPKDRFSAEMPDATLATLKIQPSEPRDSAVYFCASGPAHTAGKPPYEQYFGPGTRLTVT.

The rearrangement uses TRBV5-1 and TRBJ2-7; TRBD1 might be the D (5 bases). The germline CDR1 and CDR2 sequences are SGHRS and YFSETQ. The CDR3 contains 14 residues. V lost 0 bases to trimming and J lost 2 bases, with 9 bases between them. CDR3 DNA: TGCGCCAGCAGCTTGGAAGGGGCGGCCTACGAGCAGTACTTC. The encoded protein is CASSLEGAAYEQYF.

The V and J genes are TRBV9 and TRBJ2-5; D not certain. Germline V gene sequence: CDR1 SGDLS, CDR2 YYNGEE. The CDR3 length is 13 residues. The V gene lost 7 bases and the J gene lost 6 bases, with 16 bases spanning the gap. CDR3 sequence reads: CASVPIPRKTQYF. The CDR3 DNA is TGTGCCAGCGTCCCAATACCCAGAAAGACCCAGTACTTC.

V gene TRBV5-8 combines with J gene TRBJ2-2, with 8 positions matching TRBD2. V was pared by 5 bases and J by 1 base, with 7 bases of the junction left unmatched. This CDR3 spans 16 amino acids. Germline values: CDR1 SGHTS, CDR2 YDEGEE. This CDR3 is CASSQGAGVNTGELFF. CDR3 nucleotide sequence: TGTGCCAGCAGTCAGGGAGCGGGGGTGAACACCGGGGAGCTGTTTTTT.

The gene calls are TRBV9 and TRBJ1-5; the match to TRBD1 covers 9 bases. Unmatched junction bases numbered 7, after V lost 4 bases and J lost 2 bases. CDR3 size: 16 residues. The germline gives CDR1 SGDLS, CDR2 YYNGEE. CDR3 protein: CASSPGTGNGNQPQHF. For the CDR3, the DNA is TGTGCCAGCAGCCCTGGGACAGGGAACGGCAATCAGCCCCAGCATTTT.

V is TRBV19 and J is TRBJ2-1; 10 nucleotides match TRBD2. V dropped 4 bases and J dropped 8; count of bases not matched to a gene: 14. CDR3 length: 17 residues. CDR1 is LNHDA, CDR2 SQIVND, per germline (reference sequence). The CDR3 here is CASSNQRGGGVRDEQFF. DNA of the CDR3: TGTGCCAGTAGTAATCAGCGGGGGGGCGGAGTAAGGGATGAGCAGTTCTTC.

This clone appeared once. The chain links TRBV23-1 to TRBJ1-2; 8 bases line up with TRBD1. TRBV23-1 is annotated as an ORF whose role is uncertain. V shed 5 bases, J shed 3 bases, and the junction held 14 bases outside the gene matches. The CDR3 consists of 17 residues. The CDR3 is CASSFPGGVRFDYGYTF. CDR3 nucleotides: TGCGCCAGCAGTTTCCCAGGGGGCGTGAGATTCGACTATGGCTACACCTTC.

Details on this clone: In the same sample, other DNA sequences code for this CDR3. J is TRBJ1-1 and V is TRBV7-8; D not certain. Trimming stripped 5 bases from V and 1 base from J, with 11 bases between. This CDR3 contains 14 residues. Germline V CDR1 and CDR2: SGHVS, FQNEAQ. CDR3 sequence: CASSLVRGNTEAFF. As DNA, the CDR3 is TGTGCCAGCAGCCTCGTACGGGGGAACACTGAAGCTTTCTTT.

The chain combines TRBV18 with TRBJ2-7; 7 bases map to TRBD1. The ends lost 5 bases at V and 4 bases at J; junction bases unmatched: 11. The CDR3 runs 15 residues. Germline V gives CDR1 KGHSH, CDR2 LQKENI. The CDR3 DNA sequence: TGTGCCAGCTCAGCCCCCGGGACAGCTGGATACGAGCAGTACTTC. Translating gives CASSAPGTAGYEQYF.

The chain has TRBV6-1 and TRBJ1-2; D unclear. CDR1 and CDR2 from the germline V gene are MNHNS and SASEGT. Trimming removed 0 bases at V and 2 bases at J, with 7 bases between. The CDR3 is made up of 14 amino acids. CDR3 coding DNA: TGTGCCAGCAGTGAAGCCACAGCCAACTATGGCTACACCTTC. Translating gives CASSEATANYGYTF.

The rearrangement joins TRBV5-1 to TRBJ1-2; no reliable D call. Trimming took 4 bases from V and 1 from J, leaving 8 bases between them. The CDR3 length is 13 residues. Germline CDR1 and CDR2: SGHRS and YFSETQ. The CDR3 spells CASSLGLNYGYTF. The CDR3 nucleotides read TGCGCCAGCAGCCTCGGACTTAACTATGGCTACACCTTC.

V gene TRBV5-1 combines with J gene TRBJ2-6; 7 nucleotides match TRBD1. J gave up 0 bases and V 3 bases, and 3 bases lay outside the gene matches. This CDR3 is 16 amino acids long. Germline V CDR1 and CDR2: SGHRS, YFSETQ. CDR3 in DNA: TGCGCCAGCAGCTCCCGGGACAGCTCTGGGGCCAACGTCCTGACTTTC. Protein: CASSSRDSSGANVLTF.

This rearrangement joins TRBV18 to TRBJ1-1, with TRBD1 identical over 11 bases. V shed 9 bases and J 0 bases; nucleotides not matched to a gene: 9. The CDR3 is 16 residues long. Germline V gene data show CDR1 as KGHSH and CDR2 as LQKENI. The CDR3 bases are TGTGCCAGAGGAACCGGGACAGGGGGAATGAACACTGAAGCTTTCTTT. Protein product: CARGTGTGGMNTEAFF. Filled out from reference TRBV18 and TRBJ1-1, the complete variable domain reads NAGVMQNPRHLVRRRGQEARLRCSPMKGHSHVYWYRQLPEEGLKFMVYLQKENIIDESGMPKERFSAEFPKEGPSILRIQQVVRGDSAAYFCARGTGTGGMNTEAFFGQGTRLTVV.

The V gene is TRBV2, the J gene TRBJ2-4, with no clear D. Germline V gene lookup returns CDR1 SNHLY and CDR2 FYNNEI. Trimming left V 8 bases short and J 7 bases short, with 9 bases between. This CDR3 contains 11 residues. For the CDR3, the DNA is TGTGCCAGCTTGACCGGGAACATTCAGTACTTC. Translation gives CASLTGNIQYF.

The rearrangement uses TRBV7-9 and TRBJ1-1, with D tentatively TRBD1 (6 bases). Per the germline V gene, CDR1 is SEHNR and CDR2 is FQNEAQ (reference sequence). V gave up 5 bases and J gave up 5 bases, with 18 bases separating them. This CDR3 has 15 residues. This CDR3 is CASSPGWGPLTEAFF. The CDR3 DNA reads as TGTGCCAGCAGCCCCGGTTGGGGGCCTTTGACTGAAGCTTTCTTT.

V usage is TRBV5-1 and J usage is TRBJ2-5; D ambiguous. Germline V gene data show CDR1 as SGHRS and CDR2 as YFSETQ. V was trimmed by 0 bases and J by 3 bases, leaving 15 bases between them. CDR3 size: 16 residues. The CDR3 reads CASSLASYVKEETQYF. CDR3 sequence (DNA): TGCGCCAGCAGCTTGGCCTCCTATGTAAAAGAAGAGACCCAGTACTTC. The variable domain in full, completed from reference TRBV5-1 and TRBJ2-5, reads KAGVTQTPRYLIKTRGQQVTLSCSPISGHRSVSWYQQTPGQGLQFLFEYFSETQRNKGNFPGRFSGRQFSNSRSEMNVSTLELGDSALYLCASSLASYVKEETQYFGPGTRLLVL.

The chain joins TRBV10-2 to TRBJ1-5, with TRBD1 matching over 11 bases. Trimming cost V 4 bases and J 7 bases; bases outside gene matches: 0. The CDR3 length is 13 residues. Germline V lookup: CDR1 WSHSY, CDR2 SAAADI. CDR3 sequence reads: CASSGDRGQPQHF. The CDR3 coding sequence is TGCGCCAGCAGTGGGGACAGGGGGCAGCCCCAGCATTTT.

The chain has TRBV5-4 and TRBJ2-7; 8 nucleotides align to TRBD2. Per the germline V gene, CDR1 is SGHNT and CDR2 is YYREEE (reference sequence). V lost 0 bases, J lost 6 bases, and 8 bases stayed unmatched. The CDR3 is 15 amino acids. CDR3: CASSLVRGGRGEQYF. DNA for the CDR3: TGTGCCAGCAGCTTGGTACGGGGGGGCCGAGGCGAGCAGTACTTC.

CDR3 coding DNA: TGTGCCAGTAATCAGAGAGGGACAGGGAGCACAGATACGCAGTATTTT. Amino acids: CASNQRGTGSTDTQYF. The rearrangement links TRBV19 to TRBJ2-3; 9 nucleotides line up with TRBD1. The J segment lost 0 bases and the V segment lost 7 bases, leaving 8 bases of the junction unmatched. The CDR3 has 16 amino acids. Germline loops: CDR1 LNHDA, CDR2 SQIVND (reference sequence).

This rearrangement joins TRBV11-2 to TRBJ2-5; TRBD2 aligns across 9 bases. The CDR3 extends over 15 amino acids. Trimming took 4 bases from V and 5 from J; bases not matched to a gene: 8. Germline V lookup: CDR1 SGHAT, CDR2 FQNNGV. The CDR3: CASSYSGGWGETQYF. The DNA for the CDR3 is TGTGCCAGCAGCTATAGCGGGGGTTGGGGGGAGACCCAGTACTTC.

The chain combines TRBV5-4 with TRBJ2-1; 7 bases map to TRBD1. Germline assignment: CDR1 SGHNT and CDR2 YYREEE (reference sequence). This CDR3 has 14 residues. Unmatched junction bases numbered 6, after V lost 4 bases and J lost 5 bases. CDR3 DNA: TGTGCCAGCAGCAGGGACAGTCAAAACAATGAGCAGTTCTTC. Protein product: CASSRDSQNNEQFF.

The chain is built from TRBV11-3 and TRBJ2-1, with 13 bases identical to TRBD2. With V trimmed by 5 bases and J by 2 bases, 3 bases remained unmatched. The germline V gene has CDR1 SGHNT and CDR2 YENEEA. The CDR3 is 16 amino acids. CDR3 loop: CASSGTSGGAYNEQFF. The DNA for the CDR3 is TGTGCCAGCAGCGGCACTAGCGGGGGGGCCTACAATGAGCAGTTCTTC.

This clone was picked up a small number of times. Here the CDR3 DNA reads TGTGCCAGCGGCGGGGGGGTCGGAGAGACCCAGTACTTC. Protein: CASGGGVGETQYF. The chain joins TRBV6-1 to TRBJ2-5, with 9 bases identical to TRBD2. Germline lookup yields CDR1 MNHNS and CDR2 SASEGT. The CDR3 runs to 13 residues. V was clipped by 8 bases and J by 4 bases; unmatched bases: 5.

This clone has only a few counts. The rearrangement uses TRBV6-1 and TRBJ1-5, with TRBD1 matching 12 bases. The CDR3 sequence is 17 residues long. Germline V gene sequence: CDR1 MNHNS, CDR2 SASEGT. Trimming at V came to 4 bases and at J to 1 base, leaving 5 bases not matched to a gene. CDR3 sequence: CASSAGQGAPSNQPQHF. CDR3 in DNA: TGTGCCAGCAGTGCGGGACAGGGGGCGCCAAGCAATCAGCCCCAGCATTTT.

The rearrangement uses TRBV7-2 and TRBJ2-7; D not resolved. V shed 4 bases and J shed 5 bases, with 6 bases lying between them. Germline V CDR1 and CDR2: SGHTA, FQGNSA. The CDR3 consists of 11 residues. CDR3 sequence (DNA): TGTGCCAGCAGCTCTATGGACGAGCAGTACTTC. It encodes CASSSMDEQYF.